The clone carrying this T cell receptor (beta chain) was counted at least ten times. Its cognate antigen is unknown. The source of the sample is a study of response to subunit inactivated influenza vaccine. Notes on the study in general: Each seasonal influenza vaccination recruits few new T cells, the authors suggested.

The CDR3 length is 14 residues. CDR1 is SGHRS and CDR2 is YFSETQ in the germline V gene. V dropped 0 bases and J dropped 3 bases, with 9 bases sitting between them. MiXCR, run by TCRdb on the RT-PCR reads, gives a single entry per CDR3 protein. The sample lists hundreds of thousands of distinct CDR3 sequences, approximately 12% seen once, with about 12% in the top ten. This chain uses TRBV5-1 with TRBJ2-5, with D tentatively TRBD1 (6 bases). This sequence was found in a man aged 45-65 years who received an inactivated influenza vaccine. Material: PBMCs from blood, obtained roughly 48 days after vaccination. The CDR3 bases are TGCGCCAGCAGCTTGGGTCCAGGGGAAGAGACCCAGTACTTC. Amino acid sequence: CASSLGPGEETQYF.